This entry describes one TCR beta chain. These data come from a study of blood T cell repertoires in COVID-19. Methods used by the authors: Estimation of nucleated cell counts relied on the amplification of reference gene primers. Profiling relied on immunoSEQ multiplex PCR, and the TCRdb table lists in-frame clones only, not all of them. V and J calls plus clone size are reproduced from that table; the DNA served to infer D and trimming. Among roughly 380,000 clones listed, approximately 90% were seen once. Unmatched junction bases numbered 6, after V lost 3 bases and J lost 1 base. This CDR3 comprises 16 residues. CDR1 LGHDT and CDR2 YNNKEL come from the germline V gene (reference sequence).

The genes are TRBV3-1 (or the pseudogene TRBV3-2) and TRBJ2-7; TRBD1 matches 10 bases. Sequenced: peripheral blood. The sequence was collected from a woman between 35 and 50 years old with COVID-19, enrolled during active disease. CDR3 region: CASSHHGTGASYEQYF. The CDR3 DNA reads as TGTGCCAGCAGCCACCACGGGACAGGGGCTTCCTACGAGCAGTACTTC.